This TCR beta chain was captured by sequencing in a study of blood T cell repertoires in COVID-19. In terms of age and location, participants ranged from about 18 to 100 years and lived in about two dozen US areas. Sequencing was performed with immunoSEQ multiplex PCR; in TCRdb, only in-frame clones are kept and a portion is missing. The sample lists roughly 170,000 clones, approximately 84% occurring once. This sequence originates from a man aged 50 to 59 who had recovered from COVID-19. Sequencing was performed on PBMCs or T cells enriched from blood (not recorded which).

The CDR3, as DNA: TGTGCCAGCTCACCACCTTCCGCGGGGTTGGCCAACGTCCTGACTTTC. It codes for CASSPPSAGLANVLTF. V gene TRBV18 combines with J gene TRBJ2-6; tentatively, D is TRBD2 (6 bases). Trimming took off 0 bases at V and 6 bases at J, with 12 bases between the two ends. Per germline, CDR1 KGHSH and CDR2 LQKENI. This CDR3 is 16 amino acids long.